The source of this T cell receptor beta chain is a study of OX40 agonist ivuxolimab in advanced cancers. Germline CDR1 and CDR2: SGHTA and FQGNSA. Deletions cut 5 bases from V and 3 bases from J, with 8 bases between. This CDR3 comprises 12 residues. To note about this clone: Its antigen is not known.

Only in-frame clones appear in the TCRdb table, and some are missing; sequencing was by immunoSEQ multiplex PCR. The sample consists of tens of thousands of clones, about four fifths of them appearing once. General study findings and limits: Certain nonresponding patients likewise had low normalized T-cell clonal expansion.

The rearrangement joins TRBV7-2 to TRBJ2-7; D is undetermined. The TCR was taken from an adult with an advanced solid tumor such as melanoma, head and neck, liver or kidney cancer. Material: CD4+ or CD8+ T cells sorted from blood, obtained in a trial of the OX40 agonist ivuxolimab. In DNA, the CDR3 is TGTGCCAGCAGCCCCGATAACTACGAGCAGTACTTC. As protein: CASSPDNYEQYF.